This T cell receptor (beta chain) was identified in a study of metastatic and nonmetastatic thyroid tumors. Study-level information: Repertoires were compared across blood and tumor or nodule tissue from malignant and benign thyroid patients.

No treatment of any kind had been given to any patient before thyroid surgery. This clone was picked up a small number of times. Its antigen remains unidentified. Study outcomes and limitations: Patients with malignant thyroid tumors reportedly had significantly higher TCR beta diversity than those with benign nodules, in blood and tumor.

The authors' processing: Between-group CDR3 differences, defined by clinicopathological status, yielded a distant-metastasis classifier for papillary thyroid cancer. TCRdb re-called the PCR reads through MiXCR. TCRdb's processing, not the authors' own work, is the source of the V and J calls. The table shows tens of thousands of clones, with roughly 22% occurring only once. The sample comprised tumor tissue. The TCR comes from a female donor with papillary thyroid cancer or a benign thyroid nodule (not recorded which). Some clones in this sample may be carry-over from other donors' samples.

CDR3 bases: TGTGCCACTCGAGGCACTCGGACCCAGTACTTC. Its translation: CATRGTRTQYF. The chain recombines TRBV19 with TRBJ2-5; D unresolved. Germline V lookup: CDR1 LNHDA, CDR2 SQIVND (reference sequence). This CDR3 contains 11 residues. Trimming shortened V by 10 bases and J by 7 bases, and 13 bases separated the two germline ends. The full variable domain, rest sourced from reference TRBV19 and TRBJ2-5, is DGGITQSPKYLFRKEGQNVTLSCEQNLNHDAMYWYRQDPGQGLRLIYYSQIVNDFQKGDIAEGYSVSREKKESFPLTVTSAQKNPTAFYLCATRGTRTQYFGPGTRLLVL.